The clone carrying this T cell receptor beta chain occurred once. What it recognizes is unknown. Researchers took RNA transcripts and amplified the TCR beta CDR3 regions from them. Using the HTBI primer set, a first-round RT-PCR was run on the TCR CDR3. TCRdb re-called the multiplex PCR reads with MiXCR, one entry per CDR3 protein. The sample records 45,000 to 55,000 distinct CDR3 sequences, roughly 51% being singletons. The data derive from a study of T cells in Graves' hyperthyroidism and ophthalmopathy. Per germline, CDR1 SGHVS and CDR2 FQNEAQ. The CDR3 contains 16 residues. Between the trimmed V and J ends, which lost 5 bases and 0 bases, there was a span of 14 bases. Findings and caveats of the study: Model-based prediction identified ophthalmopathy a median around seven months prior to its onset. Most thyroid clonotypes expanded above 0.001 were also detected in blood.

The sequencing input was peripheral blood or thyroid tissue (not recorded which). The clonotype comes from a young man with Graves' hyperthyroidism. The chain combines TRBV7-8 with TRBJ1-5, with TRBD1 as a possible D gene (6 bases). The CDR3 here is CASSHKRDISNQPQHF. CDR3 sequence (DNA): TGTGCCAGCAGCCACAAACGGGACATTAGCAATCAGCCCCAGCATTTT.